Given below is one TCR beta chain in context. Antigen: not known. The data are from a study of cytomegalovirus exposure and HLA in healthy donors. Study-level points and caveats: TCR beta V- and J-gene trimming, according to a later analysis, was linked to a missense DCLRE1C variant.

V was pared by 4 bases and J by 5 bases, with 9 bases of the junction left unmatched. CDR1 and CDR2 from the germline V gene are MDHEN and SYDVKM. The CDR3 sequence is 16 residues long. The PCR made use of 60 Vbeta and 13 Jbeta primers. The data were produced by immunoSEQ multiplex PCR, yet TCRdb's version contains in-frame clones alone and is incomplete. The table lists over 100,000 clones, around 80% of them singletons. J is TRBJ2-3 and V is TRBV28; 10 positions agree with TRBD2. This TCR was recovered from a female donor in good health and CMV-seronegative. Sequenced: PBMCs. CDR3 amino acids: CASSSPPSGGGDTQYF. The CDR3 DNA sequence: TGTGCCAGCAGTTCTCCGCCTAGCGGGGGAGGAGATACGCAGTATTTT.